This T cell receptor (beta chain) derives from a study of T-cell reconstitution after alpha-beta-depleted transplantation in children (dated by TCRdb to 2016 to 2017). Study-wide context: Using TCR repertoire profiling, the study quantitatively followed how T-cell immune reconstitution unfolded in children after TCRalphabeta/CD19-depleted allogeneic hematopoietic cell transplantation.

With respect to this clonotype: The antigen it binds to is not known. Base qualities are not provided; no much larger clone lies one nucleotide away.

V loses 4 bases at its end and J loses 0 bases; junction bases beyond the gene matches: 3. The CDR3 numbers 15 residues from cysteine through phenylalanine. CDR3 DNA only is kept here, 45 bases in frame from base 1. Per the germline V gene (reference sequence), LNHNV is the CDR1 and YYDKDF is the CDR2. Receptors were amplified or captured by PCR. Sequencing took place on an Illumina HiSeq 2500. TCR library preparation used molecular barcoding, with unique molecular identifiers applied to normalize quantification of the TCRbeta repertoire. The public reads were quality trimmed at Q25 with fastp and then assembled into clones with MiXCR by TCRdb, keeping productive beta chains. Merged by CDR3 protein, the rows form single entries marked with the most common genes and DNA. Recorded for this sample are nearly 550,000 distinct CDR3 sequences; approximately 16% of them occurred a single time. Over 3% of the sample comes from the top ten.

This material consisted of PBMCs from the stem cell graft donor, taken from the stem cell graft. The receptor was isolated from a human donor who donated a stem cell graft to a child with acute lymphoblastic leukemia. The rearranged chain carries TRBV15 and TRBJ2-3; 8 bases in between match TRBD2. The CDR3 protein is CATSIVAGSTDTQYF. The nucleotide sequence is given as TGTGCCACCAGCATCGTAGCGGGAAGCACAGATACGCAGTATTTT.